The rows below give T cell receptor beta chains drawn from one sample of a study of Ad26.COV2.S vaccination and SARS-CoV-2 variants. Generated by immunoSEQ multiplex PCR, the TCRdb table keeps only in-frame clones and is missing some. The table lists roughly 300,000 clones, more than 85% of them singletons. The sequencing here drew on peripheral blood, taken in a trial of Ad26.COV2.S vaccine versus placebo. These receptor sequences come from a person aged 18-60 years who received the Ad26.COV2.S COVID-19 vaccine or a placebo. CDR3s include the opening cysteine and the closing phenylalanine or tryptophan. Expanded clones get a size class; other rows say once, few or many, or leave the size out.

CASSQRGQGTKNIQYF	TRBJ2-4	TRBV3-1/TRBV3-2	.
CSGAGASYNEQFF	TRBJ2-1	TRBV29-1	few
CASSLGDNNYGYTF	TRBJ1-2	TRBV11-2	.
CAISGLAGGYEQYF	TRBJ2-7	TRBV10-3	once
CASSAGTPETQYF	TRBJ2-5	TRBV6-5	.
CASSLITFPNQPQHF	TRBJ1-5	TRBV28	.
CASSPGALMNNEQFF	TRBJ2-1	TRBV18	.
CASSLAWVAGGPYNEQFF	TRBJ2-1	TRBV11-2	.
CASSYHPQGMYNEQFF	TRBJ2-1	TRBV6-2/TRBV6-3	.
CASSWTGANEKLFF	TRBJ1-4	TRBV18	.
CASRGGSANTGELFF	TRBJ2-2	TRBV5-1	.
CASSFRQVENTGELFF	TRBJ2-2	TRBV5-4	once
CASSTPGELFF	TRBJ2-2	TRBV6-5	.
CASSVANSPSSYEQYF	TRBJ2-7	TRBV9	once
CASSLSGYSNQPQHF	TRBJ1-5	TRBV28	.
CASTWTGAYEQYF	TRBJ2-7	TRBV6-5	.
CASSRGQGGEGNQPQHF	TRBJ1-5	TRBV7-7	.
CAISEKGQQYEQYF	TRBJ2-7	TRBV10-3	few
CATSDPVGELFF	TRBJ2-2	TRBV24-1	once
CASSPQGDTEAFF	TRBJ1-1	TRBV7-2	.
CATSRGTANPLSTNEKLFF	TRBJ1-4	TRBV15	.
CSVAGGDTGELFF	TRBJ2-2	TRBV29-1	.
CASSVDPQGATVNEQYF	TRBJ2-7	TRBV9	.
CASSLLATTNYGYTF	TRBJ1-2	TRBV28	.
CASSYSGNEKLFF	TRBJ1-4	TRBV12-3/TRBV12-4	few
CASSNMNTGELFF	TRBJ2-2	TRBV7-2	.
CAWTRSGVIFMNTEAFF	TRBJ1-1	TRBV30	.
CASSPPKGGDTEAFF	TRBJ1-1	TRBV7-9	.